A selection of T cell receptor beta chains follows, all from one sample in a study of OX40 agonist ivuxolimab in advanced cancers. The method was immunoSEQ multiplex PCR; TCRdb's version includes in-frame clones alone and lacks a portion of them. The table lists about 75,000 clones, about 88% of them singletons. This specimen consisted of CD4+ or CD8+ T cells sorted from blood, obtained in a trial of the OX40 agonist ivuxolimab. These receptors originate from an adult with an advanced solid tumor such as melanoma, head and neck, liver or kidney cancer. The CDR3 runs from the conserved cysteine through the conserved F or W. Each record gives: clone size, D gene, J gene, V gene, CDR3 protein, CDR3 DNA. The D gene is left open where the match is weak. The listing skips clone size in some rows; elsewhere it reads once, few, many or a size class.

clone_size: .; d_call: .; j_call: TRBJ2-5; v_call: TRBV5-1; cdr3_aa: CASSLSGGVGQETQYF; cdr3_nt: TGCGCCAGCAGCTTGTCTGGCGGGGTCGGTCAAGAGACCCAGTACTTC
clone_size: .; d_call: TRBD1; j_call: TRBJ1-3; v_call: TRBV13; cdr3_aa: CASSLTGTGNTIYF; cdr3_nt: TGTGCCAGCAGCTTGACAGGGACTGGAAACACCATATATTTT
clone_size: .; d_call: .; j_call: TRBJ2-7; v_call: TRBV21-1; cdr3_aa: CASSTRVGLHEQYF; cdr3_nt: TGTGCCAGCAGCACCCGTGTAGGGCTCCACGAGCAGTACTTC
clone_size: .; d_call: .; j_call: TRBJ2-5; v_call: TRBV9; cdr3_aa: CASSVGTSGETQYF; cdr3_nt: TGTGCCAGCAGCGTAGGAACTAGTGGGGAGACCCAGTACTTC
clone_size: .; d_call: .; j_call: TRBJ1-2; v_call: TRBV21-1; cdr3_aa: CASPITASANYGYTF; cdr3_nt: TGTGCCAGCCCTATCACGGCTTCCGCGAACTATGGCTACACCTTC
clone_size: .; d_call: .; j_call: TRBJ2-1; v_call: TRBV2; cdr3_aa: CASSGGPERGDEQFF; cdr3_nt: TGTGCCAGCAGTGGGGGGCCGGAACGGGGCGATGAGCAGTTCTTC
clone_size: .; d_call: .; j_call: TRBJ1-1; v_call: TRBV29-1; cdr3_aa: CSVGRIPNTEAFF; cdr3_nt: TGCAGCGTTGGTCGTATACCGAACACTGAAGCTTTCTTT
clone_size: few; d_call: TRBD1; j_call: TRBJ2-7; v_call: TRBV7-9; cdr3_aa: CASSLGQGVDEQYF; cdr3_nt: TGTGCCAGCAGCTTGGGGCAGGGGGTTGACGAGCAGTACTTC
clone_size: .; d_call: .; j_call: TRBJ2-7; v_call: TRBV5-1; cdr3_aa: CASSPGGGVGPYEQYF; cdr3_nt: TGCGCCAGCAGCCCCGGAGGGGGAGTGGGTCCCTACGAGCAGTACTTC
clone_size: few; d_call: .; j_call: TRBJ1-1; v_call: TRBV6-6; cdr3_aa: CASSYRSLSFF; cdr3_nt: TGTGCCAGCAGTTACCGATCACTATCTTTCTTT
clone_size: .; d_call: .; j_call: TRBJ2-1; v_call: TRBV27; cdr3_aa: CASSYRNNEQFF; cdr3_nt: TGTGCCAGCAGTTACAGAAACAATGAGCAGTTCTTC
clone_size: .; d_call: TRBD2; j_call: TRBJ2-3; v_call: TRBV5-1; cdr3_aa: CASSYTIAGGSTDTQYF; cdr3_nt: TGCGCCAGCAGCTACACAATAGCGGGAGGGAGTACAGATACGCAGTATTTT
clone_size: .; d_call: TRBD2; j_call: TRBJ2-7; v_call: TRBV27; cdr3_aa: CASSVALAVVYEQYF; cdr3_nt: TGTGCCAGCAGTGTAGCGCTAGCGGTTGTTTACGAGCAGTACTTC
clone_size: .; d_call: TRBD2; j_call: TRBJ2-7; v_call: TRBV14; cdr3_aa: CASSQILAEYEQYF; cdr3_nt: TGTGCCAGCAGCCAAATTCTAGCGGAGTACGAGCAGTACTTC
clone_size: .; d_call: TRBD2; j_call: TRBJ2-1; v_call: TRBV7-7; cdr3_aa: CASSDIAGGPISYNEQFF; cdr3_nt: TGTGCTAGCAGCGACATAGCGGGAGGGCCTATATCGTACAATGAGCAGTTCTTC
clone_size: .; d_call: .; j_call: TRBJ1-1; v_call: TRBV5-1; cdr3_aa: CASSWGEENTEAFF; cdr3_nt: TGCGCCAGCAGCTGGGGAGAGGAGAACACTGAAGCTTTCTTT
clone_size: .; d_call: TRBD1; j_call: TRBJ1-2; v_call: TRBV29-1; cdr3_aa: CSVGDGQGIYGYTF; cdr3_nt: TGCAGCGTTGGGGACGGACAGGGGATCTATGGCTACACCTTC
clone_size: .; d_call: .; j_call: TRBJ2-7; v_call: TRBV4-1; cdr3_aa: CASSQGLASTYEQYF; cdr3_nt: TGCGCCAGCAGCCAAGGTCTAGCGAGTACCTACGAGCAGTACTTC
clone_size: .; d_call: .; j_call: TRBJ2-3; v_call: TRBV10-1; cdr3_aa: CASSPSGFPHTDTQYF; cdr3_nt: TGCGCCAGCAGCCCCTCAGGGTTCCCACACACAGATACGCAGTATTTT
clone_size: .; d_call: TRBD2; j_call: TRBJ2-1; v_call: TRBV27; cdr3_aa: CASSLRLADNEQFF; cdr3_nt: TGTGCCAGCAGTTTACGACTAGCGGACAATGAGCAGTTCTTC
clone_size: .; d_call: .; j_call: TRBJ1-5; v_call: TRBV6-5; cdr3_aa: CASSPVTGGNQPQHF; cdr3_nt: TGTGCCAGCAGCCCTGTGACAGGTGGCAATCAGCCCCAGCATTTT
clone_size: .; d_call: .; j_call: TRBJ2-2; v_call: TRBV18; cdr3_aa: CASSPGEAVGELFF; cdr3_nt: TGTGCCAGCTCCCCAGGGGAAGCGGTCGGGGAGCTGTTTTTT
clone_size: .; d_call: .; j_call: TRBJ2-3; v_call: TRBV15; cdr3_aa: CATSRQDSWDTQYF; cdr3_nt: TGTGCCACCAGCAGACAGGACAGTTGGGATACGCAGTATTTT
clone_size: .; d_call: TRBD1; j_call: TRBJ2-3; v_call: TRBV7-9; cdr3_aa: CASSLVGTGFDTQYF; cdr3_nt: TGTGCCAGCAGCTTGGTTGGGACAGGGTTCGATACGCAGTATTTT
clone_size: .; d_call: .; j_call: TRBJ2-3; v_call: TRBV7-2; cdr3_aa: CASSSETSTDTQYF; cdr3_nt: TGTGCCAGCAGCTCGGAAACTAGCACAGATACGCAGTATTTT
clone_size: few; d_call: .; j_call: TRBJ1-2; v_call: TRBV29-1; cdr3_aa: CSAYSGAYGYTF; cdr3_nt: TGCAGCGCCTACTCCGGGGCCTATGGCTACACCTTC
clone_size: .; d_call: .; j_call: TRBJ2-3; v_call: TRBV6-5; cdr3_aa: CASSYIESTDTQYF; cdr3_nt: TGTGCCAGCAGTTACATAGAGAGCACAGATACGCAGTATTTT
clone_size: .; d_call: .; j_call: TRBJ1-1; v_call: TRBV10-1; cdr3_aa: CASSISRDTMKAFF; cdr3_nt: TGCGCCAGCAGCATATCCCGGGACACAATGAAAGCTTTCTTT
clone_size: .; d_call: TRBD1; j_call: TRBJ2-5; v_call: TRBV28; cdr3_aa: CASSFSGGWQETQYF; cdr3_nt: TGTGCCAGCAGTTTCTCAGGGGGTTGGCAAGAGACCCAGTACTTC
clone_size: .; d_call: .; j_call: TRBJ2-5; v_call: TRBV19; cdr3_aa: CASSTSRLVGEETQYF; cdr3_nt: TGTGCCAGTAGTACCTCTCGACTAGTTGGAGAAGAGACCCAGTACTTC
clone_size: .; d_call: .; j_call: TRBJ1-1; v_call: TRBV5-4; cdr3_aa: CASSPVGGNTEAFF; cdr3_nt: TGTGCCAGCAGCCCAGTGGGAGGGAACACTGAAGCTTTCTTT
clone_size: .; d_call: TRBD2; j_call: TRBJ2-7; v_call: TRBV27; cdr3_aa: CASGFLSGSSYEQYF; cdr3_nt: TGTGCCAGCGGATTCCTCAGCGGGAGCTCCTACGAGCAGTACTTC
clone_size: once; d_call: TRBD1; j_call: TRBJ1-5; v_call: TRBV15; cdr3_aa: CATSRDRVGRPGTGVYSNQPQHF; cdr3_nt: TGTGCCACCAGCAGAGACCGAGTTGGGAGACCCGGGACAGGAGTTTATAGCAATCAGCCCCAGCATTTT
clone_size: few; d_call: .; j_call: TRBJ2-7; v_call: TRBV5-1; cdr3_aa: CASSESYEQYF; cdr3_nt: TGCGCCAGCAGCGAATCCTACGAGCAGTACTTC
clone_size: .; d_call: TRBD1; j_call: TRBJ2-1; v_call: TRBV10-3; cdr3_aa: CAIKGGDEQFF; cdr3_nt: TGTGCCATCAAAGGGGGCGATGAGCAGTTCTTC
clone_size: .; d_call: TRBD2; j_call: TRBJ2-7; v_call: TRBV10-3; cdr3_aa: CAISGDSGTLSYEQYF; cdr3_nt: TGTGCCATCAGTGGGGATAGCGGGACCCTATCCTACGAGCAGTACTTC
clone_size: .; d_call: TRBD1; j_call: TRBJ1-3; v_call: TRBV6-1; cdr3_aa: CASSKQGNGNTIYF; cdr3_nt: TGTGCCAGCAGTAAACAGGGGAATGGAAACACCATATATTTT
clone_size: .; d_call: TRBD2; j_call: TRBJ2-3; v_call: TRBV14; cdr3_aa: CASSQWSSGNRADTQYF; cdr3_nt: TGTGCCAGCAGCCAATGGTCTAGCGGGAATAGGGCAGATACGCAGTATTTT
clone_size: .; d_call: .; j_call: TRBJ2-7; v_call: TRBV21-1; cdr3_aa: CASSPWTSGESYEQYF; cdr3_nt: TGTGCCAGCAGCCCCTGGACTAGCGGAGAATCTTACGAGCAGTACTTC
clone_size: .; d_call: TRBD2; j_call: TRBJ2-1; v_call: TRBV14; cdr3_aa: CASSRGLASSSYNEQFF; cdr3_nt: TGTGCCAGCAGCCGTGGACTAGCTTCTAGCTCCTACAATGAGCAGTTCTTC
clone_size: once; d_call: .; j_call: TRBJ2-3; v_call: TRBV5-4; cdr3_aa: CASSTGLLPDTQYF; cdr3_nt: TGTGCCAGCAGCACGGGACTCCTCCCGGATACGCAGTATTTT
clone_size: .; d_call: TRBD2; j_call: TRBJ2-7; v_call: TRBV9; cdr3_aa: CASSPLAGGYYEQYF; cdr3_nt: TGTGCCAGCAGCCCCTTAGCGGGTGGCTATTACGAGCAGTACTTC
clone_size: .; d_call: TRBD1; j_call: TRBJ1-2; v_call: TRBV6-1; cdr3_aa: CASSEVRDRGIYGYTF; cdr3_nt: TGTGCCAGCAGCGAAGTCCGGGACAGGGGGATCTATGGCTACACCTTC
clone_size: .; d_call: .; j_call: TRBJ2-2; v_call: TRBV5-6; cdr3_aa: CASNFWWAAGELFF; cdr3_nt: TGTGCCAGCAACTTCTGGTGGGCCGCCGGGGAGCTGTTTTTT
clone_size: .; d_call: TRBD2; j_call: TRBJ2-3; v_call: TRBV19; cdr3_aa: CASSHLLAGGTDTQYF; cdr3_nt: TGTGCCAGTAGCCATCTCCTAGCGGGAGGAACAGATACGCAGTATTTT
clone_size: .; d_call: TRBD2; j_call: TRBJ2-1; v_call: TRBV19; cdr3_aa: CASSPRPGILAGVAGEQFF; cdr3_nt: TGTGCCAGTAGTCCCCGACCAGGGATTCTAGCGGGAGTAGCAGGTGAGCAGTTCTTC
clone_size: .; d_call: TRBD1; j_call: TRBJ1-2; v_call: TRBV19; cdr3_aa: CASSGQGARGYTF; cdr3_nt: TGTGCCAGTAGTGGACAGGGGGCGCGGGGCTACACCTTC
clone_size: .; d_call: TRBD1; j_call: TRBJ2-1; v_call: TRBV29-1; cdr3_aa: CSVDGTGDNEQFF; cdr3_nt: TGCAGCGTTGACGGGACAGGTGACAATGAGCAGTTCTTC
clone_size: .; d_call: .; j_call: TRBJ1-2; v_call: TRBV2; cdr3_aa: CASSEAAGNYGYTF; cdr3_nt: TGTGCCAGCAGTGAAGCTGCCGGGAACTATGGCTACACCTTC
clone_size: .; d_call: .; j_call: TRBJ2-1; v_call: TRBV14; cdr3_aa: CASSQDSGSSYNEQFF; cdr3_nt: TGTGCCAGCAGCCAAGATTCTGGCAGCTCCTACAATGAGCAGTTCTTC